The 26 T cell receptor beta chains in this list originate from one sample, sequenced in a study of CDR3 diversity in severe acne. TCRdb re-called the PCR reads with MiXCR, one entry per CDR3 protein. The sample holds roughly 100,000 distinct CDR3 sequences, approximately 47% seen once. The sequencing input was blood. The receptors originated from a male donor with acne.

This clonotype was detected ten times or more. CDR3 loop: CASSRRHMVRGEQFF. The CDR3 region has the DNA TGTGCCAGCAGCCGCCGACATATGGTTAGGGGCGAGCAGTTCTTC. The chain uses TRBV9 and TRBJ2-1; weak D call: TRBD1 (5 bases). Trimming left V 4 bases short and J 10 bases short, with 21 bases between. The CDR3 extends over 15 amino acids. CDR1 is SGDLS and CDR2 is YYNGEE in the germline V gene.

This clonotype was counted a single time. The chain has TRBV24-1 and TRBJ2-5; 10 nucleotides line up with TRBD1. The length of the CDR3 is 15 residues. Per the germline V gene, CDR1 is KGHDR and CDR2 is SFDVKD. With 4 bases clipped from V and 7 bases from J, the junction kept 8 bases outside the gene matches. CDR3 nucleotide sequence: TGTGCCACCAGTGAAGCCGGGACAGGGGACGGGACCCAGTACTTC. This sequence encodes CATSEAGTGDGTQYF.

This clonotype was seen at least ten times. The chain links TRBV7-8 to TRBJ1-5; the D gene is possibly TRBD1 (5 bases). Trimming shortened V by 4 bases and J by 4 bases, and 11 bases separated the two germline ends. Germline V gives CDR1 SGHVS, CDR2 FQNEAQ. This CDR3 spans 14 amino acids. This CDR3 is CASSWGDGNQPQHF. For the CDR3, the DNA is TGTGCCAGCAGCTGGGGGGACGGGAATCAGCCCCAGCATTTT.

This clonotype was detected only a few times. This chain joins TRBV29-1 and TRBJ1-3, with D unresolved. Germline loops: CDR1 SQVTM, CDR2 ANQGSEA. Trimming stripped 4 bases from V and 0 bases from J, with 10 bases between. The CDR3 sequence is 14 residues long. In DNA, the CDR3 is TGCAGCGTTGGGGAGTCGATCTCTGGAAACACCATATATTTT. It encodes CSVGESISGNTIYF.

In the case of this clonotype: The junction departs from the called germline gene at one end, perhaps through a read error. The V call is TRBV5-4, the J call TRBJ1-3; the D gene is possibly TRBD1 (5 bases). Germline V lookup: CDR1 SGHNT, CDR2 YYREEE (reference sequence). CDR3 length: 16 residues. CDR3 region: CASSSDTDSEGTTIYF. The CDR3, as DNA: TGTGCCAGCAGCTCGGACACAGACAGCGAAGGAACCACCATATATTTT.

This clonotype was seen repeatedly, ten times or more. The gene calls are TRBV2 and TRBJ1-2; D is perhaps TRBD1 (6 bases). This CDR3 has 13 amino acids. Germline V gene lookup returns CDR1 SNHLY and CDR2 FYNNEI. V was cut by 6 bases and J by 4 bases, with 12 bases left in between. CDR3 DNA sequence: TGTGCCAGCAGGGGGGGCCAGGGCTATGGCTACACCTTC. Its protein product is CASRGGQGYGYTF.

To note about this clonotype: The junction differs from germline at one of its ends, possibly a read error. The rearrangement joins TRBV3-1 to TRBJ2-7; D may correspond to TRBD1 or TRBD2 (6 bases each). This CDR3 contains 16 residues. Germline V gene data show CDR1 as LGHDT and CDR2 as YNNKEL (reference sequence). CDR3 region: CAGSPLSGADRIGQYF. Written as DNA, the CDR3 is TGTGCCGGCAGCCCATTGTCGGGGGCTGATCGGATAGGGCAGTACTTC.

The rearrangement joins TRBV7-3 to TRBJ1-5; perhaps TRBD1 as D (5 bases). Trimming removed 5 bases at V and 6 bases at J, with 14 bases between. The germline V gene has CDR1 SGHTA and CDR2 FQGTGA. The CDR3 runs 14 residues. Written as DNA, the CDR3 is TGTGCCAGCAGCGCGGTCGGGGGGAGTCAGCCCCAGCATTTT. Its translation is CASSAVGGSQPQHF.

This clonotype was observed at least ten times. The chain is built from TRBV4-2 and TRBJ1-2; D is possibly TRBD1 (5 bases). Trimming removed 0 bases at V and 4 bases at J, with 9 bases between. CDR1 is LGHNA, CDR2 YNFKEQ, per germline. This CDR3 spans 14 amino acids. The CDR3 here is CASSQDRGSYGYTF. Here the CDR3 DNA reads TGTGCCAGCAGCCAAGATCGGGGGAGCTATGGCTACACCTTC.

The chain joins TRBV6-5 to TRBJ2-3; D is ambiguous. Germline lookup yields CDR1 MNHEY and CDR2 SVGAGI. The germline V and J ends were trimmed by 5 bases and 0 bases, with 15 bases remaining between them. The CDR3 extends over 16 amino acids. The CDR3 loop reads CASSPREVDSTDTQYF. DNA of the CDR3: TGTGCCAGCAGTCCCAGAGAGGTGGATAGCACAGATACGCAGTATTTT.

CDR3 amino acids: CASSDPRGERAYEQYF. CDR3 bases: TGTGCCAGCAGTGATCCAAGGGGGGAGCGAGCCTACGAGCAGTACTTC. This chain uses TRBV25-1 with TRBJ2-7; D could derive from TRBD1 or TRBD2 (6 bases each). The V gene's germline CDR1 is MGHDK and CDR2 SYGVNS. Deletions cut 3 bases from V and 2 bases from J, with 17 bases between. This CDR3 contains 16 residues.

This clonotype is a singleton in its sample. The chain combines TRBV10-3 with TRBJ1-1; D remains ambiguous. The CDR3 extends over 15 amino acids. Trimming took 2 bases from V and 1 from J, leaving 11 bases between them. Germline CDR1 is ENHRY and CDR2 is SYGVKD. CDR3 region: CAISESGNANTEAFF. The CDR3 DNA is TGTGCCATCAGTGAGAGTGGGAACGCGAACACTGAAGCTTTCTTT.

The chain employs TRBV29-1 and TRBJ1-2; maybe TRBD1 (5 bases). CDR1 is SQVTM and CDR2 is ANQGSEA in the germline V gene. The CDR3 is 11 residues long. Trimming removed 4 bases at V and 7 bases at J, with 10 bases between. CDR3 sequence: CSVVAGLGYTF. CDR3 sequence (DNA): TGCAGCGTTGTGGCAGGGCTTGGCTACACCTTC.

This clonotype was recorded many times. The genes are TRBV4-2 and TRBJ2-1; D ambiguous. V was shortened by 1 base and J by 10 bases, with 8 bases between the two germline ends. The CDR3 is 12 amino acids. CDR1 LGHNA and CDR2 YNFKEQ come from the germline V gene. CDR3 coding DNA: TGTGCCAGCAGCCAAGTTCCTGGGGAGCAGTTCTTC. Protein: CASSQVPGEQFF.

In its sample, this clonotype was seen many times. The CDR3 bases are TGTGCCAGCAGTGAAAAATGGTACGGCGACAATGAGCAGTTCTTC. This codes for CASSEKWYGDNEQFF. The chain joins TRBV6-1 to TRBJ2-1; D gene ambiguous. Germline V lookup: CDR1 MNHNS, CDR2 SASEGT. V was shortened by 2 bases and J by 5 bases, with 13 bases between the two germline ends. The length of the CDR3 is 15 residues.

By its share, this clonotype is medium-sized. The chain uses TRBV10-3 and TRBJ2-1; a weak D match, TRBD2 (6 bases). Germline lookup yields CDR1 ENHRY and CDR2 SYGVKD. The CDR3 has 15 residues. Trimming cost V 2 bases and J 7 bases, with 15 bases left between them. The CDR3 here is CAISEDFGTLNEQFF. CDR3 sequence (DNA): TGTGCCATCAGTGAGGACTTCGGGACTCTAAATGAGCAGTTCTTC.

CDR3 coding DNA: TGCAGTGCTACCGGGGGTGCACCTCCGTGCTCCTACGAGCAGTACTTC. Protein product: CSATGGAPPCSYEQYF. V gene TRBV20-1 combines with J gene TRBJ2-7, with D possibly TRBD2 on 6 matching bases. The V end lost 4 bases, the J end lost 0 bases, and 19 bases lay between the germline ends. The CDR3 spans 16 residues. The germline gives CDR1 DFQATT, CDR2 SNEGSKA (reference sequence).

As concerns this clonotype: Germline and junction disagree at one end, which may indicate a read error. V usage is TRBV19 and J usage is TRBJ2-7; 7 nucleotides match TRBD1. This CDR3 has 10 residues. Germline V CDR1 and CDR2: LNHDA, SQIVND (reference sequence). The CDR3 DNA reads TGTGCCGGGAAGCGGTACAGGGGATCCTTC. This sequence encodes CAGKRYRGSF.

The V and J genes are TRBV5-4 and TRBJ2-7; TRBD2 agrees at 16 bases. This CDR3 region has 16 residues. V was clipped by 4 bases and J by 6 bases; unmatched bases: 7. In germline, CDR1 is SGHNT, CDR2 YYREEE (reference sequence). The CDR3 spells CASSTGLAGGLSEQYF. The CDR3, as DNA: TGTGCCAGCAGCACGGGACTAGCGGGGGGGCTGAGCGAGCAGTACTTC.

This clonotype came up a few times. The genes are TRBV24-1 and TRBJ1-2; D call uncertain. With 5 bases removed from V and 2 bases from J, the gap between germline ends came to 5 bases. CDR3 size: 12 residues. Germline-derived CDR1 and CDR2 are KGHDR and SFDVKD. CDR3 sequence reads: CATSAGNYGYTF. In DNA form, the CDR3 reads TGTGCCACCAGTGCAGGAAACTATGGCTACACCTTC.

In the case of this clonotype: Since a much larger clone is just one base distant, this may be a read error. The chain uses TRBV7-3 and TRBJ2-1, with 8 bases fitting TRBD1. V shed 4 bases and J 6 bases; nucleotides not matched to a gene: 2. The CDR3 has 13 amino acids. The germline gives CDR1 SGHTA, CDR2 FQGTGA. The DNA of the CDR3 is TGTGCCAGCAGCTCAACAGGGGGCAATGAGCAGTTCTTC. It translates to CASSSTGGNEQFF.

The sample holds one count of this clonotype. The chain is built from TRBV15 and TRBJ2-7; TRBD2 might be the D (5 bases). Trimming removed 5 bases from V and 3 bases from J, with 11 bases in between. CDR1 and CDR2 (germline): LNHNV, YYDKDF (reference sequence). There are 13 residues in the CDR3. CDR3 region: CATSSGIDYEQYF. CDR3 DNA sequence: TGTGCCACCAGCTCCGGGATTGACTACGAGCAGTACTTC.

V usage is TRBV7-9 and J usage is TRBJ1-6; 11 bases align to TRBD1. J lost 3 bases, V lost 3 bases, and 1 base had no gene match. Germline CDR1 reads SEHNR; CDR2 reads FQNEAQ (reference sequence). This CDR3 has 16 amino acids. In DNA, the CDR3 is TGTGCCAGCAGCTTGGGACAGGGGGACTATAATTCACCCCTCCACTTT. It yields the protein CASSLGQGDYNSPLHF.

This clonotype was found once. The rearrangement joins TRBV5-1 to TRBJ1-1; TRBD1 aligns across 8 bases. The germline V gene encodes CDR1 SGHRS and CDR2 YFSETQ. Losses at the gene ends were 4 bases for V and 2 bases for J; bases not matched to a gene: 4. This CDR3 contains 14 residues. This CDR3 reads CASSPGQVNTEAFF. Written as DNA, the CDR3 is TGCGCCAGCAGCCCGGGACAGGTAAACACTGAAGCTTTCTTT.

Ten or more counts support this clonotype. The chain is built from TRBV5-4 and TRBJ2-7; 7 nucleotides align to TRBD2. Germline loops: CDR1 SGHNT, CDR2 YYREEE (reference sequence). Trimming took 2 bases from V and 6 from J; bases not matched to a gene: 11. The CDR3 spans 15 residues. The CDR3 coding sequence is TGTGCCAGCAGCTTTATGGAGCGGGACCGCCTCGAGCAGTACTTC. Translated, it gives CASSFMERDRLEQYF.

About this clonotype itself: The junction departs from germline at one end; a sequencing error may be responsible. The rearrangement joins TRBV4-3 to TRBJ2-3; the D gene could be TRBD1 or TRBD2 (5 bases each). The CDR3 length is 16 residues. CDR1 and CDR2 (germline): LGHNA, YSLEER. The CDR3 coding sequence is TGCGCCAGCAGGCAAGTCTGGAGAGGGGGCACAGATACGCAGTATTTT. Residues: CASRQVWRGGTDTQYF.